The source of this T cell receptor (beta chain) is a study of cytomegalovirus exposure and HLA in healthy donors. V shed 3 bases and J shed 7 bases, with 15 bases lying between them. The CDR3 has 15 residues. Germline V CDR1 and CDR2: ENHRY, SYGVKD. With 60 Vbeta and 13 Jbeta primers, the PCR was carried out. The method was immunoSEQ multiplex PCR; TCRdb's version includes in-frame clones alone and lacks a portion of them. Among 180,000 or so clones, 75% to 90% were seen once, and the ten largest hold over 5%. The sequence was collected from a woman aged 45 to 65 in good health and CMV-seropositive. The material sequenced was PBMCs. This chain uses TRBV10-3 with TRBJ2-2, with D maybe TRBD2 (7 bases). CDR3 sequence reads: CAISDGGPPYGELFF. The CDR3 DNA follows: TGTGCCATCAGTGACGGGGGGCCCCCGTACGGGGAGCTGTTTTTT.